The 21 T cell receptor beta chains given below trace back to one sample, sequenced in a study of blood T cell repertoires in COVID-19. Sequenced by immunoSEQ multiplex PCR; TCRdb stores in-frame clones only, minus some. The data show approximately 170,000 clones, 70% to 90% seen once. The sample taken for sequencing was peripheral blood. These receptors came from a woman aged 70-85 years with acute or convalescent COVID-19.

V usage is TRBV5-8 and J usage is TRBJ2-7, with 7 bases matching TRBD2. The V segment lost 1 base and the J segment 1 base; nucleotides outside the gene matches: 5. There are 15 residues in the CDR3. The germline V gene encodes CDR1 SGHTS and CDR2 YDEGEE. This CDR3 reads CASSLWPSGSYEQYF. The CDR3 DNA sequence: TGTGCCAGCAGCTTGTGGCCTAGCGGTTCCTACGAGCAGTACTTC.

J is TRBJ1-6 and V is TRBV29-1; D ambiguous. With 5 bases removed from V and 7 bases from J, the gap between germline ends came to 12 bases. The CDR3 extends over 13 amino acids. Germline V gene sequence: CDR1 SQVTM, CDR2 ANQGSEA. CDR3 residues: CSVMTGKNSPLHF. CDR3 bases: TGCAGCGTTATGACGGGGAAAAATTCACCCCTCCACTTT.

J is TRBJ2-7 and V is TRBV4-1, with 7 nucleotides matching TRBD1. The length of the CDR3 is 15 residues. CDR1 and CDR2 (germline): MGHRA, YSYEKL. V dropped 6 bases and J dropped 2; count of bases not matched to a gene: 10. DNA of the CDR3: TGCGCCAGCAGGTCCACCGGGACAGACGCCTACGAGCAGTACTTC. Translation gives CASRSTGTDAYEQYF.

The chain recombines TRBV7-3 with TRBJ2-5, with D perhaps TRBD2 (5 bases). In germline, CDR1 is SGHTA, CDR2 FQGTGA. V gave up 1 base and J gave up 4 bases, with 7 bases separating them. The CDR3 consists of 13 residues. CDR3: CASSLRAGETQYF. CDR3 sequence (DNA): TGTGCCAGCAGCTTAAGGGCGGGAGAGACCCAGTACTTC.

The chain links TRBV24-1 to TRBJ2-5, with a weak D call TRBD2 (6 bases). This CDR3 comprises 16 residues. Trimming shortened V by 3 bases and J by 2 bases, and 15 bases separated the two germline ends. Looked up from germline, CDR1 is KGHDR and CDR2 is SFDVKD. The CDR3 loop reads CATSDPGGTEQETQYF. The CDR3 coding sequence is TGTGCCACCAGTGATCCCGGAGGGACGGAGCAAGAGACCCAGTACTTC.

The chain recombines TRBV19 with TRBJ2-7, with TRBD2 identical over 8 bases. Germline CDR1 reads LNHDA; CDR2 reads SQIVND (reference sequence). Trimming took 6 bases from V and 1 from J; bases not matched to a gene: 11. The CDR3 length is 16 residues. The DNA of the CDR3 is TGTGCCAGTAGCAGCACGCTAGCGGGCCTTTCCTACGAGCAGTACTTC. This sequence encodes CASSSTLAGLSYEQYF.

This clone was seen just once. The gene calls are TRBV4-3 and TRBJ1-5; a possible D gene is TRBD1 (5 bases). This CDR3 is 15 amino acids long. Germline CDR1 reads LGHNA; CDR2 reads YSLEER. Trimming removed 4 bases from V and 7 bases from J, with 17 bases in between. In DNA, the CDR3 is TGCGCCAGCAGCCTGTCCGGGGGGACTGGGCAGCCCCAGCATTTT. As protein: CASSLSGGTGQPQHF.

J is TRBJ2-3 and V is TRBV7-8; 14 bases agree with TRBD2. Trimming took 5 bases from V and 2 from J; bases not matched to a gene: 6. The CDR3 has 17 residues. Germline CDR1 reads SGHVS; CDR2 reads FQNEAQ. CDR3 DNA: TGTGCCAGCAGCCCCCGGACTAGCGGGGGGAACACAGATACGCAGTATTTT. Its translation: CASSPRTSGGNTDTQYF.

There are a few counts of this clone. This chain connects TRBV28 to TRBJ1-5; no definite D call. V lost 6 bases and J 11 bases, leaving 17 bases between the germline ends. The CDR3 has 13 residues. Per germline, CDR1 MDHEN and CDR2 SYDVKM. The CDR3 spells CASSSAGTRAQHF. The CDR3 DNA reads as TGTGCCAGCAGCAGCGCGGGCACCCGGGCCCAGCATTTT.

This clone was seen only once. This chain uses TRBV9 with TRBJ1-6; 8 bases line up with TRBD1. The CDR3 is 15 amino acids. Germline V gives CDR1 SGDLS, CDR2 YYNGEE. The J segment lost 10 bases and the V segment lost 3 bases, leaving 9 bases of the junction unmatched. The CDR3 DNA reads as TGTGCCAGCAGCGAGGGGGGGACAGGATTCTCACCCCTCCACTTT. Protein: CASSEGGTGFSPLHF. Variable domain in full (rest from reference TRBV9 and TRBJ1-6): DSGVTQTPKHLITATGQRVTLRCSPRSGDLSVYWYQQSLDQGLQFLIQYYNGEERAKGNILERFSAQQFPDLHSELNLSSLELGDSALYFCASSEGGTGFSPLHFGNGTRLTVT.

The rearrangement uses TRBV5-8 and TRBJ1-2; D not resolved. This CDR3 has 15 residues. From germline, CDR1 is SGHTS and CDR2 YDEGEE. Trimming took 1 base from V and 0 from J, leaving 10 bases between them. The CDR3 loop is CASSLMSRANYGYTF. The CDR3 DNA reads TGTGCCAGCAGCTTGATGTCTCGAGCTAACTATGGCTACACCTTC.

This chain connects TRBV5-6 to TRBJ1-2, with 7 nucleotides matching TRBD1. Germline lookup yields CDR1 SGHDT and CDR2 YYEEEE. This CDR3 has 14 amino acids. The ends lost 0 bases at V and 5 bases at J; junction bases unmatched: 4. In DNA, the CDR3 is TGTGCCAGCAGCTTGGAGGACAGGCTTTATGGCTACACCTTC. It translates to CASSLEDRLYGYTF.

The chain uses TRBV5-4 and TRBJ1-5; TRBD1 matches at 7 bases. Trimming removed 4 bases from V and 4 bases from J; junction bases left unmatched: 5. Germline assignment: CDR1 SGHNT and CDR2 YYREEE (reference sequence). This CDR3 is 14 amino acids long. In DNA form, the CDR3 reads TGTGCCAGCAGCGAGGACAGGAATAATCAGCCCCAGCATTTT. Amino acids: CASSEDRNNQPQHF. The variable domain in full, completed from reference TRBV5-4 and TRBJ1-5, reads ETGVTQSPTHLIKTRGQQVTLRCSSQSGHNTVSWYQQALGQGPQFIFQYYREEENGRGNFPPRFSGLQFPNYSSELNVNALELDDSALYLCASSEDRNNQPQHFGDGTRLSIL.

The chain joins TRBV3-1 (or the pseudogene TRBV3-2) to TRBJ2-5, with TRBD2 matching over 13 bases. With 1 base clipped from V and 2 bases from J, the junction kept 4 bases outside the gene matches. The germline gives CDR1 LGHDT, CDR2 YNNKEL (reference sequence). The CDR3 is 17 residues long. The CDR3 region has the DNA TGTGCCAGCAGCCAAGGCGAGGGACTAGCGGGACAAGAGACCCAGTACTTC. It is translated as CASSQGEGLAGQETQYF.

The gene calls are TRBV2 and TRBJ2-1, with 12 bases matching TRBD2. J gave up 2 bases and V 4 bases, and 6 bases lay outside the gene matches. The CDR3 consists of 17 residues. Germline V gene sequence: CDR1 SNHLY, CDR2 FYNNEI. CDR3 region: CASSVGSSGGAYNEQFF. CDR3 coding DNA: TGTGCCAGCAGTGTAGGGTCTAGCGGGGGGGCCTACAATGAGCAGTTCTTC.

This chain joins TRBV12-3 or TRBV12-4 and TRBJ1-1, with unresolved D. The CDR3 is 11 residues long. V lost 7 bases and J 8 bases, leaving 11 bases between the germline ends. The CDR3 loop reads CASTGRGEAFF. CDR3 in DNA: TGTGCCAGCACCGGGAGAGGGGAAGCTTTCTTT.

This chain links TRBV7-2 with TRBJ1-4; unclear D gene. Germline values: CDR1 SGHTA, CDR2 FQGNSA. This CDR3 is 14 amino acids long. V gave up 1 base and J gave up 4 bases, with 7 bases separating them. The CDR3, as DNA: TGTGCCAGCAGCTTAGACAGATATAATGAAAAACTGTTTTTT. Translating it yields CASSLDRYNEKLFF.

This chain uses TRBV12-3 or TRBV12-4 with TRBJ2-3; 7 nucleotides match TRBD2. The CDR3 spans 11 residues. V was clipped by 6 bases and J by 6 bases; unmatched bases: 0. The DNA for the CDR3 is TGTGCCAGCAGGGGGGGGGATACGCAGTATTTT. Translated, it gives CASRGGDTQYF.

CDR3 residues: CASSPPDRGISVNTEAFF. For the CDR3, the DNA is TGTGCCAGCAGTCCACCGGACAGGGGAATCTCGGTGAACACTGAAGCTTTCTTT. The V gene is TRBV6-6, the J gene TRBJ1-1, with 9 positions matching TRBD1. V was pared by 5 bases and J by 0 bases, with 13 bases of the junction left unmatched. The CDR3 sequence is 18 residues long. Looked up from germline, CDR1 is MNHNY and CDR2 is SVGAGI (reference sequence).

V is TRBV7-2 and J is TRBJ2-6, with D possibly being TRBD1 (5 bases). Trimming took off 1 base at V and 2 bases at J, with 18 bases between the two ends. The CDR3 runs 19 residues. Germline V gives CDR1 SGHTA, CDR2 FQGNSA. CDR3 sequence reads: CASSLVAFMVGAGANVLTF. The CDR3 DNA reads TGTGCCAGCAGCTTAGTGGCATTTATGGTAGGGGCTGGGGCCAACGTCCTGACTTTC.

This chain uses TRBV4-1 with TRBJ2-7; weak D call: TRBD2 (6 bases). CDR1 is MGHRA and CDR2 is YSYEKL in the germline V gene. The CDR3 totals 15 residues. Trimming left V 1 base short and J 3 bases short, with 13 bases between. The CDR3 DNA reads TGCGCCAGCAGCCAAGGAGCGGGCAGGATCTACGAGCAGTACTTC. Translating gives CASSQGAGRIYEQYF.